This TCR beta chain was obtained from a study of T cells after yellow fever vaccination (dated by TCRdb to about 2019). Notes on the research overall: The SMART-Seq v4 Ultra Low Input RNA kit was used to prepare libraries from fractions with low cell numbers. To follow T-cell clones before and after both primary and booster YFV17D yellow fever vaccination, bulk TCR alpha and beta repertoires underwent longitudinal sequencing. The cohort comprised two healthy male donors, one aged 18 to 30 and one aged 30 to 40 years. Bulk PBMC replicates and cell subsets were isolated from blood drawn at multiple timepoints before and after both primary and secondary immunization. Results and caveats for the whole study, not just this receptor: Compared with the primary T-cell response, the secondary T-cell response was weaker but faster, peaking on day 5 rather than day 15. Computational filtering was needed because FACS-sorted repertoires could contain abundant contaminating clonotypes from the bulk population. A small fraction of clonotypes showed up in both the CD4 and CD8 compartments, probably as a result of convergent recombination. Most clones expanded after primary vaccination were re-detected after the booster (just under 97% of CD4 and 88% of CD8), suggesting broad memory maintenance. Because only two donors were included in the study, the extent to which the findings can be generalized is limited.

Comments on this clonotype: Its specific antigen is unknown. The sample holds no much larger clone one base away, and base qualities are not on file.

In light of the paper, this sample's treatment or condition label describes: live attenuated yellow fever vaccine strain. A standard Ficoll-Paque protocol was used to isolate PBMCs from peripheral blood. Dynabeads CD4 and CD8 positive selection kits were used to isolate CD4 and CD8 T-cell fractions. TriZol was used to extract RNA from bulk PBMCs, from CD4 and CD8 fractions, and from dextramer-positive and dextramer-negative fractions. TCR cDNA was synthesized by 5'RACE template switching, which introduced a universal primer site and unique molecular identifiers. Priming of cDNA synthesis was performed from both the TCR alpha and TCR beta constant segments. Libraries were amplified in two PCR steps, with sample barcodes and sequencing adapters added in the second step. Sequencing of the libraries was done on either Illumina HiSeq 2500 (2x100 bp) or NovaSeq (2x150 bp). The study's own analysis went as follows. MIGEC was used to demultiplex reads and collapse the reads into UMI consensus sequences, and MiXCR was used for V(D)J alignment. Using edgeR on replicate PBMC samples, clonotypes were called vaccine-responding if FDR was below 0.01 and the log2 fold change was above 5 up to day 15. Bulk clonotypes were assigned CD4 or CD8 identity according to which sequenced CD4 or CD8 repertoire held them at higher abundance. TCRdb reprocessed the public reads (quality trimming at Q25 with fastp, clone calling with MiXCR) and kept in-frame beta chains. Identical CDR3 proteins give one entry, which carries the most common genes and DNA. The V and J calls, along with clone size, are taken from TCRdb and not from the paper's own processing. Within this sample are a few hundred thousand distinct CDR3 sequences, with approximately 12% of them counted one time only. Jointly, the top ten make up about 0.54% of the sample.

V is pared back by 7 bases and J by 3 bases, with 12 bases lying between the germline termini. From the germline V gene (reference sequence), CDR1 is MNHEY and CDR2 is SMNVEV. Including the terminal cysteine and phenylalanine, the CDR3 comprises 13 residues. Just CDR3 DNA is preserved here, 39 bases in frame from base 1. The source material was CD4+ T cells sorted from PBMCs, sampled 45 days after the yellow fever booster vaccination. This sequence was found in a young man who received the YFV17D yellow fever vaccine. The sequence links TRBV27 to TRBJ1-1; the D gene is perhaps TRBD1, on 5 matching bases. The CDR3 amino acid sequence is: CASIRVGYTEAFF. In nucleotide form, the sequence is TGTGCCAGCATCAGGGTAGGGTACACTGAAGCTTTCTTT.